A single sample gave rise to the 5 T cell receptor beta chains below, sequenced in a study of T cells in women clearing cervical HPV infection. Generated by immunoSEQ multiplex PCR, the TCRdb table keeps only in-frame clones and is missing some. The listing records about 23,000 clones. The sequencing sample was made of blood buffy coat. The source of these receptors is a woman between 18 and 70 years old with a cervical HPV16 infection that either progressed to CIN3+ or cleared (not recorded which).

On this clone itself: The CDR3 end is not reached by the read, which stops 3 residues before it; the germline J gene fills it in. The chain carries TRBV19 and TRBJ1-5; the match to TRBD1 covers 9 bases. The CDR3 totals 15 residues. Trimming took 3 bases from V and 6 from J; bases not matched to a gene: 6. Germline CDR1 and CDR2: LNHDA and SQIVND (reference sequence). The part of the CDR3 DNA that was read is TGTGCCAGTAGTATTCTGGGACAGGGTGCTCAGCCC. It codes for CASSILGQGAQP. The CDR3, in full, reads CASSILGQGAQPQHF. Together with reference TRBV19 and TRBJ1-5, the CDR3 gives the full variable domain: DGGITQSPKYLFRKEGQNVTLSCEQNLNHDAMYWYRQDPGQGLRLIYYSQIVNDFQKGDIAEGYSVSREKKESFPLTVTSAQKNPTAFYLCASSILGQGAQPQHFGDGTRLSIL.

Comments on this clone: The read ends 3 residues early relative to the CDR3; the germline J gene fills the gap. The chain is built from TRBV20-1 and TRBJ2-5; a weak D match, TRBD2 (6 bases). Germline V gene sequence: CDR1 DFQATT, CDR2 SNEGSKA (reference sequence). The CDR3 consists of 11 residues. V lost 6 bases and J 5 bases, leaving 10 bases between the germline ends. Partial CDR3 DNA: TGCAGTGCGAGGAGCGGGGAGACC. It codes for CSARSGET. The complete CDR3 sequence is CSARSGETQYF.

Notes on this clone: The DNA ends 3 residues before the CDR3 does, and the rest of the CDR3 is filled in from the germline J gene. The rearrangement joins TRBV20-1 to TRBJ1-5; TRBD1 matches at 7 bases. Germline CDR1 and CDR2: DFQATT and SNEGSKA (reference sequence). The CDR3 consists of 14 residues. J lost 1 base, V lost 5 bases, and 5 bases had no gene match. This CDR3 is CSAWTGFSNQPQHF. The sequenced CDR3 bases are TGCAGTGCTTGGACAGGTTTCAGCAATCAGCCC.

Remarks on this clone: The CDR3 end lies 3 residues beyond the end of the read and is filled in from the germline J gene. The chain recombines TRBV19 with TRBJ2-6; 9 nucleotides align to TRBD1. Trimming removed 5 bases from V and 0 bases from J; junction bases left unmatched: 5. CDR1 and CDR2 (germline): LNHDA, SQIVND (reference sequence). The CDR3 sequence is 17 residues long. The sequenced CDR3 bases are TGTGCCAGTAGTCCCGGGACAGGGAGCTCTGGGGCCAACGTC. Translated, it gives CASSPGTGSSGANV. The entire CDR3 is CASSPGTGSSGANVLTF.

Comment on this clone: The CDR3 end falls 3 residues outside the read, so it is completed with the germline J gene. The chain has TRBV4-2 and TRBJ2-2; 12 nucleotides align to TRBD1. The CDR3 loop spans 16 amino acids. CDR1 and CDR2 (germline): LGHNA, YNFKEQ. Trimming cost V 2 bases and J 9 bases; bases outside gene matches: 7. The part of the CDR3 DNA that was read is TGTGCCAGCAGCCAAACCGGGACAGGGGGCTCGTGGGAG. Protein sequence: CASSQTGTGGSWE. The whole CDR3 sequence is CASSQTGTGGSWELFF.